Presented here are 20 T cell receptor beta chains from one specimen sequenced in a study of blood T cell repertoires in COVID-19 (TCRdb year 2020). Library creation used the immunoSEQ multiplex PCR assay. The table comes from immuneACCESS by way of TCRdb, which keeps in-frame sequences with V and J called. Part of the clones is missing from these tables; in studies checked, under half for an unresolved V gene and the rest for unknown reasons. For this sample the table gives under 150,000 clones, of which around 80% were detected only once. The ten largest clones represent less than 2% of the sample. Sequencing used peripheral blood. Source of these receptors: a man between 65 and 85 years old with acute or convalescent COVID-19.

The chain uses TRBV19 and TRBJ2-2; 7 bases are a match to TRBD1. This CDR3 comprises 15 residues. V lost 4 bases to trimming and J lost 7 bases; unmatched junction nucleotides: 9. Germline assignment: CDR1 LNHDA and CDR2 SQIVND (reference sequence). CDR3 DNA sequence: TGTGCCAGTAGTACCCGACAGGGATTAGGCGGGGAGCTGTTTTTT. This encodes CASSTRQGLGGELFF. Complete variable domain (other parts from reference TRBV19 and TRBJ2-2): DGGITQSPKYLFRKEGQNVTLSCEQNLNHDAMYWYRQDPGQGLRLIYYSQIVNDFQKGDIAEGYSVSREKKESFPLTVTSAQKNPTAFYLCASSTRQGLGGELFFGEGSRLTVL.

V usage is TRBV18 and J usage is TRBJ2-5; D not resolved. Germline V gene sequence: CDR1 KGHSH, CDR2 LQKENI. The CDR3 extends over 15 amino acids. V was pared by 1 base and J by 2 bases, with 11 bases between. For the CDR3, the DNA is TGTGCCAGCTCACCACTCGGTTCGCGACAAGAGACCCAGTACTTC. This codes for CASSPLGSRQETQYF.

The count of this clone is one. The chain uses TRBV9 and TRBJ2-3; weak D call: TRBD2 (5 bases). This CDR3 contains 10 residues. The V end lost 7 bases, the J end lost 9 bases, and 9 bases lay between the germline ends. CDR1 and CDR2 from the germline V gene are SGDLS and YYNGEE. The chain's CDR3 is CASGGPTQYF. The CDR3 DNA sequence: TGTGCCAGCGGAGGTCCAACGCAGTATTTT.

Details on this clone: Other DNA sequences in the same sample also yield this CDR3. The rearrangement joins TRBV5-1 to TRBJ1-6; no definite D call. Germline CDR1 reads SGHRS; CDR2 reads YFSETQ. V lost 1 base to trimming and J lost 0 bases, with 8 bases between them. The CDR3 extends over 16 amino acids. The CDR3 is CASSLLGSSYNSPLHF. The CDR3 DNA reads as TGCGCCAGCAGCTTGTTAGGGAGCTCCTATAATTCACCCCTCCACTTT.

This clone was seen once. V is TRBV9 and J is TRBJ2-3, with 7 bases identical to TRBD2. Losses at the gene ends were 4 bases for V and 5 bases for J; bases not matched to a gene: 13. Germline CDR1 and CDR2: SGDLS and YYNGEE. This CDR3 has 16 amino acids. The CDR3 protein is CASSPRGAGQIDTQYF. The CDR3 coding sequence is TGTGCCAGCAGCCCGCGGGGAGCGGGGCAAATAGATACGCAGTATTTT.

This clone appeared once. The rearrangement joins TRBV7-9 to TRBJ2-1, with D possibly matching TRBD1 (5 bases). Germline CDR1 is SEHNR and CDR2 is FQNEAQ (reference sequence). This CDR3 spans 14 amino acids. The V gene lost 5 bases and the J gene lost 7 bases, with 15 bases spanning the gap. CDR3 bases: TGTGCCAGCAGCGCAATGTTTGGGGCGAATGAGCAGTTCTTC. Encoded protein: CASSAMFGANEQFF.

The CDR3, as DNA: TGTGCCAGCAGCCGCATATCCGGGCCCACTAGGAGGGAGCAGTACTTC. Translated: CASSRISGPTRREQYF. V gene TRBV5-5 combines with J gene TRBJ2-7; a weak D match, TRBD2 (5 bases). The CDR3 runs to 16 residues. Trimming cost V 4 bases and J 7 bases, with 24 bases left between them. In germline, CDR1 is SGHKS, CDR2 YYEKEE (reference sequence).

The rearrangement links TRBV10-2 to TRBJ2-1; the match to TRBD2 covers 8 bases. Germline V lookup: CDR1 WSHSY, CDR2 SAAADI. V lost 6 bases and J lost 4; bases outside the gene matches: 8. This CDR3 comprises 15 residues. The CDR3 sequence is CASSSGGAGYNEQFF. The CDR3 DNA reads TGCGCCAGCAGCTCCGGGGGGGCCGGGTACAATGAGCAGTTCTTC.

The chain recombines TRBV18 with TRBJ2-3; TRBD2 is a possible D gene (6 bases). This CDR3 has 12 amino acids. The V end was cut by 3 bases, the J end by 8 bases, with 9 bases between. Germline CDR1 and CDR2: KGHSH and LQKENI. CDR3 sequence reads: CASSPGTLTQYF. The DNA for the CDR3 is TGTGCCAGCTCACCCGGGACTCTTACGCAGTATTTT.

The chain couples TRBV19 to TRBJ1-5, with 7 positions matching TRBD1. V lost 3 bases and J lost 2; bases outside the gene matches: 4. Germline CDR1 reads LNHDA; CDR2 reads SQIVND (reference sequence). This CDR3 has 15 amino acids. The CDR3 coding sequence is TGTGCCAGTAGTATGACGCAGGGGGGCAATCAGCCCCAGCATTTT. Amino acids: CASSMTQGGNQPQHF. The complete variable domain, with remaining parts taken from reference TRBV19 and TRBJ1-5, reads DGGITQSPKYLFRKEGQNVTLSCEQNLNHDAMYWYRQDPGQGLRLIYYSQIVNDFQKGDIAEGYSVSREKKESFPLTVTSAQKNPTAFYLCASSMTQGGNQPQHFGDGTRLSIL.

The CDR3: CASSWDSEGTGELFF. CDR3 bases: TGTGCCAGCAGCTGGGACAGCGAGGGCACCGGGGAGCTGTTTTTT. The rearrangement uses TRBV3-1 (or the pseudogene TRBV3-2) and TRBJ2-2, with 7 bases identical to TRBD1. Germline CDR1 is LGHDT and CDR2 is YNNKEL (reference sequence). Trimming removed 5 bases from V and 4 bases from J; junction bases left unmatched: 7. This CDR3 is 15 amino acids long.

J is TRBJ2-2 and V is TRBV3-1 (or the pseudogene TRBV3-2); the match to TRBD2 covers 10 bases. The germline V gene has CDR1 LGHDT and CDR2 YNNKEL (reference sequence). This CDR3 spans 19 amino acids. The junction had 12 bases not matched to a gene; V was cut back by 3 bases and J by 2 bases. CDR3 sequence (DNA): TGTGCCAGCAGCCACCATGGGGCTAGCGGGGGATATAACACCGGGGAGCTGTTTTTT. This codes for CASSHHGASGGYNTGELFF.

V usage is TRBV2 and J usage is TRBJ1-4; a possible D gene is TRBD1 (5 bases). V lost 4 bases, J lost 8 bases, and 14 bases lay in between. Germline lookup yields CDR1 SNHLY and CDR2 FYNNEI. The CDR3 runs to 14 residues. The CDR3 region is CASSVMGTGEKLFF. DNA of the CDR3: TGTGCCAGCAGTGTAATGGGGACTGGCGAAAAACTGTTTTTT.

In its sample, this clone was seen once. The chain employs TRBV5-4 and TRBJ1-6; TRBD1 matches 8 bases. Germline CDR1 and CDR2: SGHNT and YYREEE (reference sequence). The CDR3 runs to 14 residues. V trimming: 4 bases; J trimming: 8 bases; junction bases outside the gene matches: 5. The CDR3 is CASSGTGRDSPLHF. The CDR3 nucleotides are TGTGCCAGCAGCGGGACAGGACGGGATTCACCCCTCCACTTT.

This chain uses TRBV9 with TRBJ1-1; D unclear. CDR3 length equals 13 residues. Germline values: CDR1 SGDLS, CDR2 YYNGEE. With 0 bases removed from V and 8 bases from J, the gap between germline ends came to 11 bases. CDR3 bases: TGTGCCAGCAGCGTAGCCCCGTCGGGGGAAGCTTTCTTT. This translates into CASSVAPSGEAFF.

The chain carries TRBV6-6 and TRBJ1-5, with 9 bases lining up with TRBD1. Germline CDR1 reads MNHNY; CDR2 reads SVGAGI (reference sequence). The junction had 9 bases not matched to a gene; V was cut back by 0 bases and J by 9 bases. The CDR3 contains 16 residues. CDR3: CASSYSAGQGDRPQHF. The DNA for the CDR3 is TGTGCCAGCAGTTACTCGGCGGGACAGGGAGATCGGCCCCAGCATTTT.

The chain uses TRBV5-6 and TRBJ2-5; 12 bases match TRBD2. V lost 1 base to trimming and J lost 3 bases; unmatched junction nucleotides: 7. Germline V gives CDR1 SGHDT, CDR2 YYEEEE. CDR3 length: 17 residues. CDR3 bases: TGTGCCAGCAGCTTGTATGGTGCTAGCGGGGGGGAAGAGACCCAGTACTTC. This encodes CASSLYGASGGEETQYF.

The chain joins TRBV19 to TRBJ2-1; D gene unclear. V lost 4 bases, J lost 8 bases, and 6 bases lay in between. The CDR3 spans 11 residues. The V gene's germline CDR1 is LNHDA and CDR2 SQIVND (reference sequence). The DNA of the CDR3 is TGTGCCAGTAGTAGCCGGGATGAGCAGTTCTTC. This encodes CASSSRDEQFF.

The rearrangement joins TRBV5-1 to TRBJ1-4, with TRBD1 matching over 7 bases. The CDR3 runs to 13 residues. The trim removed 6 bases at V and 5 bases at J, leaving 4 bases unmatched. The germline V gene encodes CDR1 SGHRS and CDR2 YFSETQ. The chain's CDR3 is CASKKQGNEKLFF. The CDR3 DNA follows: TGCGCCAGCAAGAAACAGGGGAATGAAAAACTGTTTTTT.

The chain uses TRBV10-2 and TRBJ1-1, with a possible D match to TRBD1 (6 bases). Germline CDR1 reads WSHSY; CDR2 reads SAAADI. The CDR3 consists of 15 residues. Between the trimmed V and J ends, which lost 1 base and 1 base, there was a span of 10 bases. The CDR3 loop is CASSEFGTKNTEAFF. The CDR3 DNA reads TGCGCCAGCAGTGAGTTTGGGACAAAGAACACTGAAGCTTTCTTT.